This T cell receptor beta chain was recorded in a study of T cells after yellow fever vaccination (dated by TCRdb to about 2019). The study in broad terms: The SMART-Seq v4 Ultra Low Input RNA kit was used to prepare libraries from fractions with low cell numbers. To follow T-cell clones before and after primary and booster YFV17D yellow fever vaccination, bulk TCR alpha and beta repertoires were sequenced over time. Two healthy male donors made up the cohort, one aged 18 to 30 years and the other aged 30 to 40 years. Blood was collected at multiple timepoints before and after primary and secondary immunization, and bulk PBMC replicates and cell subsets were isolated.

There are 15 amino acids in the CDR3, from cysteine to phenylalanine inclusive. The CDR3 DNA has 45 bases and is translated from base 1. At the junction V is shortened by 0 bases and J by 2 bases, with 10 bases in between. The germline V gene yields SGHRS for CDR1 and YFSETQ for CDR2. Broader findings and caveats from the paper: Because the study included only two donors, the extent to which the findings can be generalized is limited. The secondary T-cell response was found to be weaker but faster than the primary response, with a peak reached on day 5 rather than on day 15. A small fraction of clonotypes appeared in both the CD4 and CD8 compartments, likely as a result of convergent recombination. After the booster, most of the clones that had expanded following primary vaccination were detected again (roughly 97% of CD4 and around 88% of CD8), which suggests that memory was broadly maintained. Computational filtering was needed because FACS-sorted repertoires could contain abundant contaminating clonotypes from the bulk population.

TCR cDNA was made using 5'RACE template switching, a step that added a universal primer site and unique molecular identifiers. cDNA synthesis was primed from both the TCR alpha and TCR beta constant segments. Library amplification involved two PCR steps, and the second step added sample barcodes and sequencing adapters. Sequencing of the libraries was done on either Illumina HiSeq 2500 (2x100 bp) or NovaSeq (2x150 bp). In the authors' own workflow: Reads were demultiplexed and collapsed into UMI consensus sequences with MIGEC, and V(D)J alignment was performed with MiXCR. Vaccine-responding clonotypes were identified with edgeR using replicate PBMC samples, with FDR below 0.01 and a log2 fold change above 5 up to day 15 being required. Each bulk clonotype received a CD4 or CD8 identity based on whether the sequenced CD4 or CD8 repertoire contained that clonotype at higher abundance. The raw public data were reprocessed by TCRdb itself: fastp quality trimming at Q25, MiXCR clonotype calling, in-frame beta chains only. Merged by CDR3 protein, the rows form single entries marked with the most common genes and DNA. These V and J calls originate from TCRdb's pipeline instead of the authors' own analysis. For this sample there are 200,000 to 300,000 distinct CDR3 sequences; roughly 13% appear just once. In total, the top ten clones hold roughly 0.5% of the sample.

This clonotype showed up just a few times. Its antigen remains undetermined. No much larger clone is present one base from it, and per-base qualities are unavailable. Explained via the paper, the treatment or condition label denotes: live attenuated yellow fever vaccine strain. PBMCs were isolated from peripheral blood using a standard Ficoll-Paque protocol. CD4 and CD8 T-cell fractions were isolated with Dynabeads CD4 and CD8 positive selection kits. TriZol was used to extract RNA from bulk PBMCs, from CD4 and CD8 fractions, and from dextramer-positive and dextramer-negative fractions. The sample in question was CD4+ T cells sorted from PBMCs, obtained 45 days after the yellow fever booster vaccination. The TCR comes from a man younger than 40 who received the YFV17D yellow fever vaccine. The chain uses TRBV5-1 and TRBJ2-3, with the D gene too uncertain to name. The sequence in DNA is TGCGCCAGCAGCTTGGCCGGCAGGTCCACAGATACGCAGTATTTT. Translated, this is CASSLAGRSTDTQYF.